Below are 13 T cell receptor beta chains sequenced from a single sample in a study of blood T cells in healthy people across ages. Then a second PCR, running about 6 to 12 cycles, was carried out with a sample-barcoded 5' primer and a J-beta primer mix. TCRdb reprocessed the 5' RACE reads via MiXCR and lists one record per CDR3 protein. The repertoire consists of about 1.7 million distinct CDR3 sequences, with 25% to 30% occurring once and the leading ten covering over 7%. Sequencing input: blood. The source is a woman aged 25 to 39 in good health.

This clonotype was counted a few times. The J gene is TRBJ2-3, the V gene TRBV5-1, with a weak D call TRBD2 (6 bases). The V gene lost 4 bases and the J gene lost 6 bases, with 18 bases spanning the gap. CDR1 and CDR2 from the germline V gene are SGHRS and YFSETQ. The CDR3 extends over 15 amino acids. DNA for the CDR3: TGCGCCAGCAGCGGGGGGACTCTGGAATCGGATACGCAGTATTTT. It yields the protein CASSGGTLESDTQYF.

This clonotype was recorded a few times. The rearrangement joins TRBV9 to TRBJ2-7; D unclear. The V end was cut by 0 bases, the J end by 1 base, with 11 bases between. The CDR3 length is 15 residues. Germline lookup yields CDR1 SGDLS and CDR2 YYNGEE. The CDR3 loop reads CASSVGLPHSYEQYF. CDR3 in DNA: TGTGCCAGCAGCGTAGGCCTGCCTCATTCCTACGAGCAGTACTTC.

To note about this clonotype: This may come from a read error, since a much larger clone is one base off. The V call is TRBV4-1, the J call TRBJ2-7; the D is unclear. The germline gives CDR1 MGHRA, CDR2 YSYEKL. The length of the CDR3 is 16 residues. V shed 0 bases and J shed 2 bases, with 14 bases lying between them. CDR3 loop: CASSQEDSEATYEQYF. The CDR3 nucleotides are TGCGCCAGCAGCCAAGAAGATAGTGAGGCAACCTACGAGCAGTACTTC.

This clonotype was counted between two and nine times. This chain connects TRBV6-5 to TRBJ2-3; 8 bases are a match to TRBD2. J was trimmed by 0 bases and V by 2 bases; bases with no gene match: 4. This CDR3 is built from 16 residues. Germline V gene data show CDR1 as MNHEY and CDR2 as SVGAGI. The chain's CDR3 is CASSYRGGLSTDTQYF. CDR3 nucleotide sequence: TGTGCCAGCAGTTACCGGGGGGGACTCAGCACAGATACGCAGTATTTT.

This chain joins TRBV28 and TRBJ2-5; 11 nucleotides match TRBD1. Germline V gene sequence: CDR1 MDHEN, CDR2 SYDVKM. The length of the CDR3 is 17 residues. With V trimmed by 5 bases and J by 11 bases, 19 bases remained unmatched. The CDR3 nucleotides read TGTGCCAGCAGTCAAGGGGTCCGGGACAGGGGGTTGGATGAGCAGTACTTC. Its protein is CASSQGVRDRGLDEQYF.

J is TRBJ2-5 and V is TRBV2; maybe TRBD1 (6 bases). The last part of the DNA fits TRBJ2-1 better; the J call may be wrong. Germline CDR1 is SNHLY and CDR2 is FYNNEI. This CDR3 spans 18 amino acids. This chain's CDR3 is CASSESSGTWLFQETQFF. CDR3 bases: TGTGCCAGCAGTGAGTCCTCCGGGACATGGCTTTTCCAAGAGACCCAGTTCTTC.

The sample holds a few counts of this clonotype. V and J are TRBV7-9 and TRBJ2-7, with TRBD1 as a possible D gene (6 bases). Germline lookup yields CDR1 SEHNR and CDR2 FQNEAQ (reference sequence). Trimming removed 4 bases from V and 0 bases from J, with 22 bases in between. The CDR3 is made up of 18 amino acids. For the CDR3, the DNA is TGTGCCAGCAGCTCATCGCGAGCAGGGGACGCGAGCTCCTACGAGCAGTACTTC. As protein: CASSSSRAGDASSYEQYF.

The chain employs TRBV20-1 and TRBJ2-1; the match to TRBD2 covers 15 bases. Germline CDR1 and CDR2: DFQATT and SNEGSKA (reference sequence). The CDR3 consists of 17 residues. The V gene end was trimmed by 3 bases and the J gene end by 0 bases; junction bases not matched to a gene: 3. CDR3 nucleotide sequence: TGCAGTGCTAGGGGGACTAGCGGGAGGAGCTCCTACAATGAGCAGTTCTTC. Protein product: CSARGTSGRSSYNEQFF.

V usage is TRBV10-3 and J usage is TRBJ1-1; tentative D call: TRBD1 (5 bases). The CDR3 is 13 residues long. Germline values: CDR1 ENHRY, CDR2 SYGVKD. Trimming removed 0 bases from V and 10 bases from J, with 12 bases in between. The CDR3: CAISESRGAGAFF. The DNA of the CDR3 is TGTGCCATCAGTGAGTCCCGGGGCGCTGGAGCTTTCTTT.

The chain is built from TRBV20-1 and TRBJ2-7; 10 bases fit TRBD2. Germline V CDR1 and CDR2: DFQATT, SNEGSKA (reference sequence). CDR3 length: 15 amino acids. Trimming at V came to 4 bases and at J to 0 bases, leaving 6 bases not matched to a gene. The CDR3 region is CSATGTSDRSYEQYF. Written as DNA, the CDR3 is TGCAGTGCTACCGGGACTAGCGACCGCTCCTACGAGCAGTACTTC.

This clonotype was seen at least ten times. J is TRBJ2-5 and V is TRBV10-3; D possibly corresponds to TRBD2 (7 bases). The V end lost 10 bases, the J end lost 3 bases, and 12 bases lay between the germline ends. The V gene's germline CDR1 is ENHRY and CDR2 SYGVKD. The CDR3 runs to 12 residues. DNA of the CDR3: TGTGCCACGGGGGGACAAGAAGAGACCCAGTACTTC. It translates to CATGGQEETQYF.

This clonotype was seen repeatedly, ten times or more. The rearrangement joins TRBV5-1 to TRBJ2-5; D might be TRBD1 (5 bases). The CDR3 totals 14 residues. Germline CDR1 is SGHRS and CDR2 is YFSETQ. V lost 4 bases and J 2 bases, leaving 12 bases between the germline ends. CDR3 sequence (DNA): TGCGCCAGCAGCCGACTTCAGGGACAAGAGACCCAGTACTTC. Translating it yields CASSRLQGQETQYF.

A few counts support this clonotype. The chain has TRBV18 and TRBJ1-4; 9 nucleotides agree with TRBD1. The ends lost 3 bases at V and 7 bases at J; junction bases unmatched: 3. The CDR3 contains 14 residues. CDR1 KGHSH and CDR2 LQKENI come from the germline V gene. The CDR3 DNA sequence: TGTGCCAGCTCACCCGGGACAGGGCCTGAAAAACTGTTTTTT. Its protein is CASSPGTGPEKLFF.